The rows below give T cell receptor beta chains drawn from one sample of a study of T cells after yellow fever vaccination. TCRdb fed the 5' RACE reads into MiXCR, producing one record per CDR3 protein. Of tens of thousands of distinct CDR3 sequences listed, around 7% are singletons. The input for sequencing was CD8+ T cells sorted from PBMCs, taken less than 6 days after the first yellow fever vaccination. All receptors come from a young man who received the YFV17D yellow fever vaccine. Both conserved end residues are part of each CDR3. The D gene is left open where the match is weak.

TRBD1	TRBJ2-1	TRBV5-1	CASSLMDRGFGEQFF
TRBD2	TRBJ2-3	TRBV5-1	CASSPGLASTDTQYF
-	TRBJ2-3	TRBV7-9	CASGASPIYTQYF
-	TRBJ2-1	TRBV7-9	CASSFWRDSGSFIEQFF
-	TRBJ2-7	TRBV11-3	CASSFGVGEQYF
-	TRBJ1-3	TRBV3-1	CASSQTGLISGNTIYF
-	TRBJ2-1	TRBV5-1	CASSYKNNEQFF
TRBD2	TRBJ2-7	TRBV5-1	CASSLGLAGAFYEQYF
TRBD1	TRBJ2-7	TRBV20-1	CSARVDRVPYEQYF
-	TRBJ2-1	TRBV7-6	CASSLSLQSSYNEQFF
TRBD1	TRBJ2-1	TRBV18	CASSPPDRVAINEQFF
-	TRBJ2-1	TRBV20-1	CSARGDRLLDEQFF
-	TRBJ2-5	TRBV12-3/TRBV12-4	CASTWGEETQYF
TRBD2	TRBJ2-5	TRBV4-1	CASSQVAGGETQYF
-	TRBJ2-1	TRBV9	CASSPTVWEGAYNEQFF
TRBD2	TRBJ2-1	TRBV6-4	CASSDSQRGTSNEQFF
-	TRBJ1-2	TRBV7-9	CASSLVTARYTF
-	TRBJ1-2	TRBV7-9	CASNVQGQSGYTF
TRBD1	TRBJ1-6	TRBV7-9	CASSQGQRNSPLHF
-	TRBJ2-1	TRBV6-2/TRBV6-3	CASRDYSSYNEQFF
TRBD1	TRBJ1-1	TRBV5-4	CASSRTGGTPEAFF
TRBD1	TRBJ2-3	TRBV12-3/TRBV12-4	CASSLVTGGLSDTQYF
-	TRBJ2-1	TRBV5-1	CASRTQGGNEQFF
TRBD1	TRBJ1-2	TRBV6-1	CASSGGTGSGYTF
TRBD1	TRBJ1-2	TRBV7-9	CASSSPGQNGYTF
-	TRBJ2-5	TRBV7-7	CASSSTATRMETQYF
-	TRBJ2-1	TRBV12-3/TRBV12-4	CASSLALRRGEQFF
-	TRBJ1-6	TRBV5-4	CASSLEVIGSPLHF
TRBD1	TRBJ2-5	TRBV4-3	CASSQDRSFGETQYF
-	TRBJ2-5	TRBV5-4	CASSLEWDEETQYF
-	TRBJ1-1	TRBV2	CASSEWVDSTNTEAFF
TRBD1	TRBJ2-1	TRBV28	CASRRGQGALWNEQFF
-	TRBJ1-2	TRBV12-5	CASGTGLIYGYTF
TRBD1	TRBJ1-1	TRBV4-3	CASSPGQGTEAFF
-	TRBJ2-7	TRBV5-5	CASSPLGSEIYDKQYF
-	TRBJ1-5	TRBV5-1	CASSPDFGNQPQHF
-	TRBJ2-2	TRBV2	CASSEGLSRSTGELFF
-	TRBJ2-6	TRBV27	CASSSPQVGGANVLTF
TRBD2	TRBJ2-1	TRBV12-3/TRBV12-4	CASSFNWGGDSAGHEQFF
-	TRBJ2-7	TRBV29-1	CSVLLSEAYEQYF
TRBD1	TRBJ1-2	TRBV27	CASSLPAGQDPF
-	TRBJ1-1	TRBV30	CAWDEGRTEAFF
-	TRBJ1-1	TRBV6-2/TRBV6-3	CASTYGFEAFF
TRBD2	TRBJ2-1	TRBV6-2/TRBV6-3	CASSLLGLARYNEQFF
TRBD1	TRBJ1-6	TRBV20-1	CSARGGTGLSPLHF
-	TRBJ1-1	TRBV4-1	CASSQDWGVTEAFF
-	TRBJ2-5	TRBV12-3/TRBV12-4	CASSLAGEEETQYF
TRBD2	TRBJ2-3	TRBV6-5	CASRGWGAGGRTDTQYF
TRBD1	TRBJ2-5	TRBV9	CASSVGGTGRETQYF
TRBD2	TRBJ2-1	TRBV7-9	CASSRRGGGFYNEQFF
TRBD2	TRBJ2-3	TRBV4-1	CASSLPTSGPRGTDTQYF
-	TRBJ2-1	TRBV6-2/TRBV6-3	CASSPRTHVSYNEQFF
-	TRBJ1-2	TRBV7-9	CASSPTLPGPQAGGYTF
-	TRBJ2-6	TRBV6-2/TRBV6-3	CASREQGSGANVLTF
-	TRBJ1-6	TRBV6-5	CASSYSNGYAPLHF
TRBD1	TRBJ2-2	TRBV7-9	CASSSTGGANTGELFF
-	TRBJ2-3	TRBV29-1	CSVVPLAQLTDTQYF